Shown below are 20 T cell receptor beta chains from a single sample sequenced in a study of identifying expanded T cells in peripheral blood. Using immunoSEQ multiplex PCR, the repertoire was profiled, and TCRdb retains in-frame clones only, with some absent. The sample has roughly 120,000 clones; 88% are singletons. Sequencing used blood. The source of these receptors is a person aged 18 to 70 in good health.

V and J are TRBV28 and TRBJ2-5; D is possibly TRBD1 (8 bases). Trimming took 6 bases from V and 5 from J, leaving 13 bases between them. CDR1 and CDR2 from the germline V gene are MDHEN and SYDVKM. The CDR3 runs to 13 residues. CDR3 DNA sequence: TGTGCCAGCAGACAGGGGGGGGTTGAGACCCAGTACTTC. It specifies CASRQGGVETQYF.

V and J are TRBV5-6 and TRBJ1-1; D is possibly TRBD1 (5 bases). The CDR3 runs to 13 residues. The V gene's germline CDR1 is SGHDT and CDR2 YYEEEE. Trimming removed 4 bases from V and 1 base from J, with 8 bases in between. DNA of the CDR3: TGTGCCAGCAGCGGGGGTCCGAACACTGAAGCTTTCTTT. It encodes CASSGGPNTEAFF.

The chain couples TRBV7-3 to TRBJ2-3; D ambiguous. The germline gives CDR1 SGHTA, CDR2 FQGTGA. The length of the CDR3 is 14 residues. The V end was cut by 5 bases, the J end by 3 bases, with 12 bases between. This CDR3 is CASSNQNPTDTQYF. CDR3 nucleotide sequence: TGTGCCAGCAGCAATCAAAACCCGACAGATACGCAGTATTTT.

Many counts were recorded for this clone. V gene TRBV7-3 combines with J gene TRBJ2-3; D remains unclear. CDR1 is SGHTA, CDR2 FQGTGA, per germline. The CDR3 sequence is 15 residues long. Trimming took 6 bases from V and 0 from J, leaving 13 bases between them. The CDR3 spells CASRPPESSTDTQYF. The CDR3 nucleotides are TGTGCCAGCAGGCCCCCAGAGTCTAGCACAGATACGCAGTATTTT.

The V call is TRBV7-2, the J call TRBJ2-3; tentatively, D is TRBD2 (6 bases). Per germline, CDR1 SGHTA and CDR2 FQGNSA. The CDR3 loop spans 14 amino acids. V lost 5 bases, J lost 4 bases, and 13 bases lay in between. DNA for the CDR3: TGTGCCAGCAGCGACCTACTAGCCCCAGATACGCAGTATTTT. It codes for CASSDLLAPDTQYF.

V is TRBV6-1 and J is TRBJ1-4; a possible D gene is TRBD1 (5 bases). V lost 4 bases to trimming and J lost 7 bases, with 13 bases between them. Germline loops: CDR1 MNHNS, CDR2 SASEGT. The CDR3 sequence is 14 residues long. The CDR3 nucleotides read TGTGCCAGCAGTGCACAGGTAGTGGCTGAAAAACTGTTTTTT. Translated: CASSAQVVAEKLFF.

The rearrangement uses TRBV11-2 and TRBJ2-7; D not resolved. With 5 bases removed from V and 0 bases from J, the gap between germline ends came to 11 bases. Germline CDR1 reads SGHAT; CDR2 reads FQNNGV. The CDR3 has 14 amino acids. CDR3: CASSPRPSSYEQYF. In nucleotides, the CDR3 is TGTGCCAGCAGCCCCAGGCCCAGCTCCTACGAGCAGTACTTC.

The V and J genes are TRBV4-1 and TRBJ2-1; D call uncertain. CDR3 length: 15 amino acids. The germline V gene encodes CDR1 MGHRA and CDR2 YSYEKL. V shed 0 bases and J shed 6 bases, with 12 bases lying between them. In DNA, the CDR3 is TGCGCCAGCAGCCAAGACGACGCCCAGGTCAATGAGCAGTTCTTC. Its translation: CASSQDDAQVNEQFF.

CDR3 nucleotide sequence: TGTGCCAGCAGTTTAAAGGCTTATGGGACTAGATCGGGATCCCGGACCTACGAGCAGTACTTC. It yields the protein CASSLKAYGTRSGSRTYEQYF. This sequence joins TRBV28 and TRBJ2-7, with 8 positions matching TRBD2. CDR3 size: 21 residues. Germline CDR1 and CDR2: MDHEN and SYDVKM. J gave up 2 bases and V 2 bases, and 23 bases lay outside the gene matches.

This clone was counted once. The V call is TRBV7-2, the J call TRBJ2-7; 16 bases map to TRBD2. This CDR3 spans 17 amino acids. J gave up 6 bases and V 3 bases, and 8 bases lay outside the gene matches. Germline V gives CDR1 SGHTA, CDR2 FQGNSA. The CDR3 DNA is TGTGCCAGCAGCTTGGGACTAGCGGGAGGGACTATCCCCGAGCAGTACTTC. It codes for CASSLGLAGGTIPEQYF. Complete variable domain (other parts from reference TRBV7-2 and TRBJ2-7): GAGVSQSPSNKVTEKGKDVELRCDPISGHTALYWYRQSLGQGLEFLIYFQGNSAPDKSGLPSDRFSAERTGGSVSTLTIQRTQQEDSAVYLCASSLGLAGGTIPEQYFGPGTRLTVT.

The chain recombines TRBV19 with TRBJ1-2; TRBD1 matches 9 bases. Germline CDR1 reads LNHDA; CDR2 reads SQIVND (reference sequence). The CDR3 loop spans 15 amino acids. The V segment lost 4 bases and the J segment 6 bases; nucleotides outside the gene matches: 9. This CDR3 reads CASSTARDRENGYTF. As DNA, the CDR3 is TGTGCCAGTAGTACGGCCCGGGACAGGGAAAATGGCTACACCTTC.

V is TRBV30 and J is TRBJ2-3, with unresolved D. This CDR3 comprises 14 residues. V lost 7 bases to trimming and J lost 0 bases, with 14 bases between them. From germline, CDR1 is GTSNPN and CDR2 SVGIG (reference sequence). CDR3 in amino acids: CASELGPSTDTQYF. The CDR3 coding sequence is TGTGCCTCGGAACTCGGGCCGAGCACAGATACGCAGTATTTT. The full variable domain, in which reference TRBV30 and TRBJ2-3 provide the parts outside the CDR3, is SQTIHQWPATLVQPVGSPLSLECTVEGTSNPNLYWYRQAAGRGLQLLFYSVGIGQISSEVPQNLSASRPQDRQFILSSKKLLLSDSGFYLCASELGPSTDTQYFGPGTRLTVL.

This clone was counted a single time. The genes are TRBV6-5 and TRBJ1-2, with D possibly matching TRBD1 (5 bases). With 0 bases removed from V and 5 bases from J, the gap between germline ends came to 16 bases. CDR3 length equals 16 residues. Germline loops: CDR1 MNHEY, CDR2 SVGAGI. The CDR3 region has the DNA TGTGCCAGCAGTTACTCGCACGGGCGCGGGGGATATGGCTACACCTTC. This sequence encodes CASSYSHGRGGYGYTF.

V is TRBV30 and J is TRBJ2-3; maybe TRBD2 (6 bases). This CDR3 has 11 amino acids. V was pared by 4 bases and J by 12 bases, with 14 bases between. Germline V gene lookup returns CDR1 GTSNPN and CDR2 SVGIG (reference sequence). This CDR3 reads CAWILTRDQYF. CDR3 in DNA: TGTGCCTGGATTCTGACTAGGGACCAGTATTTT. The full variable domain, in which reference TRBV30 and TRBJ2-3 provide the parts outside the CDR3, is SQTIHQWPATLVQPVGSPLSLECTVEGTSNPNLYWYRQAAGRGLQLLFYSVGIGQISSEVPQNLSASRPQDRQFILSSKKLLLSDSGFYLCAWILTRDQYFGPGTRLTVL.

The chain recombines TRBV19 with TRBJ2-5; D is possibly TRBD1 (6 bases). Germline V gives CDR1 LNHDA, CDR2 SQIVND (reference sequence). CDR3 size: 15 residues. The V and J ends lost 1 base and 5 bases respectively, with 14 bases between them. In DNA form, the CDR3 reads TGTGCCAGTAGTATAGTGGGACACCTAGGGGAGACCCAGTACTTC. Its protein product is CASSIVGHLGETQYF.

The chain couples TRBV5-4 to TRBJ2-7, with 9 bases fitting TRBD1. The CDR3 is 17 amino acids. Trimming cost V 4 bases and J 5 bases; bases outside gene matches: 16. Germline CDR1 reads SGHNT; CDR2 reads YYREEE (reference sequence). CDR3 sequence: CASSPGQGSPLFNEQYF. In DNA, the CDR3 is TGTGCCAGCAGCCCCGGACAGGGGTCCCCTTTATTTAACGAGCAGTACTTC.

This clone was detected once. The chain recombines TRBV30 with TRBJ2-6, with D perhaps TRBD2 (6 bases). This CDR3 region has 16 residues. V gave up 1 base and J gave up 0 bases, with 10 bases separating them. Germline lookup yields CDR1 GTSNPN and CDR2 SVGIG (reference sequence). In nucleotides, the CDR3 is TGTGCCTGGAGTGGGGGGGTCAGCTCTGGGGCCAACGTCCTGACTTTC. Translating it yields CAWSGGVSSGANVLTF.

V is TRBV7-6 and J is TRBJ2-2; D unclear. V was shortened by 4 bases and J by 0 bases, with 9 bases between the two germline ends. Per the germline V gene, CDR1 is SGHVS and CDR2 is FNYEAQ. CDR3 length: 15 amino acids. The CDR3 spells CASSSRYANTGELFF. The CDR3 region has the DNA TGTGCCAGCAGCTCAAGATACGCGAACACCGGGGAGCTGTTTTTT.

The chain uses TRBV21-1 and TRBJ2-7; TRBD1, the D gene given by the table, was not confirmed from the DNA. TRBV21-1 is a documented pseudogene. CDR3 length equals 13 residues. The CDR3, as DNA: TGTGCCAGCACCCCCGACAGGGTATACGAGCAGTACTTC. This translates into CASTPDRVYEQYF.

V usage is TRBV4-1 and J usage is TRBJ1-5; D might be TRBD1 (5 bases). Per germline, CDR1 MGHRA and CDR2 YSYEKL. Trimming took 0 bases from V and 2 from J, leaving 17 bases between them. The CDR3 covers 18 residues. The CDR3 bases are TGCGCCAGCAGCCAAGATCGGCGGAGGGGCAGGGGCAATCAGCCCCAGCATTTT. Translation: CASSQDRRRGRGNQPQHF.